The 31 T cell receptor beta chains reported below all come from one sample, sequenced in a study of blood T cells in healthy people across ages. PCR was performed a second time for about 7 to 11 cycles using a sample-barcoded 5' primer and a J-beta primer mix. TCRdb ran MiXCR on the 5' RACE reads and lists one entry per CDR3 protein. The sample holds 1.8 million or so distinct CDR3 sequences, 30% to 40% seen once. Sequencing was done on a sample of blood. These receptors were collected from a human donor in good health.

This clonotype came up a few times. The chain has TRBV7-9 and TRBJ1-6; D unresolved. V lost 5 bases to trimming and J lost 10 bases, with 18 bases between them. The CDR3 is 15 residues long. Germline CDR1 SEHNR, CDR2 FQNEAQ (reference sequence). This chain's CDR3 is CASSPPGERTSPLHF. The CDR3 bases are TGTGCCAGCAGCCCCCCAGGAGAACGGACCTCACCCCTCCACTTT. Using reference TRBV7-9 and TRBJ1-6 for the parts outside the CDR3, the full variable domain is DTGVSQNPRHKITKRGQNVTFRCDPISEHNRLYWYRQTLGQGPEFLTYFQNEAQLEKSRLLSDRFSAERPKGSFSTLEIQRTEQGDSAMYLCASSPPGERTSPLHFGNGTRLTVT.

V usage is TRBV5-6 and J usage is TRBJ1-4; D perhaps matches TRBD1 (5 bases). CDR1 is SGHDT and CDR2 is YYEEEE in the germline V gene. Trimming pared 5 bases from V and 5 bases from J, leaving 22 bases between. The CDR3 loop spans 17 amino acids. CDR3 sequence: CASSRPIQGWENEKLFF. CDR3 DNA sequence: TGTGCCAGCAGTAGGCCGATTCAGGGATGGGAGAATGAAAAACTGTTTTTT.

This clonotype was observed a single time. The chain has TRBV28 and TRBJ2-5; D not certain. Germline CDR1 reads MDHEN; CDR2 reads SYDVKM. The CDR3 has 16 residues. Deletions cut 6 bases from V and 1 base from J, with 18 bases between. CDR3 in DNA: TGTGCCAGCAGCCCTATGGGTGGATACTCCCAAGAGACCCAGTACTTC. Its protein product is CASSPMGGYSQETQYF.

As for this clonotype: Germline is not matched at one junction end, which may reflect a read error. The chain has TRBV6-2 or TRBV6-3 and TRBJ1-2, with 9 nucleotides matching TRBD1. The CDR3 runs to 16 residues. Germline assignment: CDR1 MNHEY and CDR2 SVGEGT. The CDR3 DNA sequence: TGTGCCGGCAGTTACCGCCCCGGGACAGGGAAGTATGGCTACACCTTC. As protein: CAGSYRPGTGKYGYTF.

The chain links TRBV29-1 to TRBJ2-3, with D uncertain. CDR3 length: 13 residues. V was clipped by 0 bases and J by 0 bases, with 4 bases between them. Per germline, CDR1 SQVTM and CDR2 ANQGSEA. CDR3 in amino acids: CSVEDSSTDTQYF. The CDR3 coding sequence is TGCAGCGTTGAAGACAGTAGCACAGATACGCAGTATTTT.

J is TRBJ1-4 and V is TRBV7-9; 7 nucleotides match TRBD1. The ends lost 1 base at V and 5 bases at J; junction bases unmatched: 4. The CDR3 totals 15 residues. Looked up from germline, CDR1 is SEHNR and CDR2 is FQNEAQ (reference sequence). DNA for the CDR3: TGTGCCAGCAGCTTAGAGAGACAGGGAAATGAAAAACTGTTTTTT. Encoded protein: CASSLERQGNEKLFF.

This clonotype was recorded a few times. The rearrangement uses TRBV12-3 or TRBV12-4 and TRBJ2-7; TRBD2 is a possible D gene (5 bases). V dropped 4 bases and J dropped 5 bases, with 12 bases sitting between them. The CDR3 sequence is 13 residues long. The CDR3 DNA sequence: TGTGCCAGCAGTTGGTCCCCTAGCAACGAGCAGTACTTC. Translated: CASSWSPSNEQYF.

The table lists this clonotype with many counts. The J gene is TRBJ1-4, the V gene TRBV14; no clear D gene. The CDR3 is 13 residues long. Germline-derived CDR1 and CDR2 are SGHDN and FVKESK. Between the trimmed V and J ends, which lost 4 bases and 5 bases, there was a span of 8 bases. The CDR3 bases are TGTGCCAGCAGCCGTGGACTGAATGAAAAACTGTTTTTT. Translating it yields CASSRGLNEKLFF.

In its sample, this clonotype was seen a few times. The chain recombines TRBV24-1 with TRBJ2-1, with TRBD1 as a possible D gene (5 bases). This CDR3 has 11 amino acids. Trimming left V 5 bases short and J 9 bases short, with 7 bases between. CDR1 KGHDR and CDR2 SFDVKD come from the germline V gene. The CDR3 protein is CATSARGEQFF. The CDR3 bases are TGTGCCACCAGTGCTAGGGGTGAGCAGTTCTTC.

The chain employs TRBV10-3 and TRBJ2-1; D remains unclear. Germline V lookup: CDR1 ENHRY, CDR2 SYGVKD. Between the trimmed V and J ends, which lost 6 bases and 10 bases, there was a span of 19 bases. This CDR3 is 14 amino acids long. The CDR3 protein is CAISPDGPAAEQFF. CDR3 nucleotide sequence: TGTGCCATCAGCCCGGACGGACCGGCCGCAGAGCAGTTCTTC.

This clonotype appeared a few times. The J gene is TRBJ2-3, the V gene TRBV7-2; no definite D call. Trimming removed 5 bases from V and 0 bases from J, with 9 bases in between. CDR1 and CDR2 from the germline V gene are SGHTA and FQGNSA. The CDR3 spans 14 residues. CDR3 protein: CASSPSRSTDTQYF. CDR3 nucleotides: TGTGCCAGCAGCCCAAGTCGTAGCACAGATACGCAGTATTTT.

The V call is TRBV6-6, the J call TRBJ1-2, with TRBD1 identical over 9 bases. J lost 1 base, V lost 9 bases, and 6 bases had no gene match. From germline, CDR1 is MNHNY and CDR2 SVGAGI (reference sequence). The CDR3 totals 14 residues. The CDR3 coding sequence is TGTGCCAGTACCGGACAGGGGAATAACTATGGCTACACCTTC. Protein sequence: CASTGQGNNYGYTF.

This clonotype was counted only a few times. The CDR3 protein is CASSRDHQGVYTF. The CDR3 DNA follows: TGTGCCAGCAGCCGGGACCACCAAGGCGTCTACACCTTC. The gene calls are TRBV3-1 and TRBJ1-2; D is perhaps TRBD1 (5 bases). Trimming removed 4 bases from V and 10 bases from J, with 16 bases in between. The germline gives CDR1 LGHDT, CDR2 YNNKEL (reference sequence). The length of the CDR3 is 13 residues.

This rearrangement joins TRBV20-1 to TRBJ2-7; D is ambiguous. Germline CDR1 is DFQATT and CDR2 is SNEGSKA (reference sequence). The ends were cut back, 6 bases at V and 1 base at J, with 10 bases in the middle. CDR3 size: 12 residues. CDR3 sequence: CSAPTRSYEQYF. Written as DNA, the CDR3 is TGCAGTGCCCCGACCAGATCCTACGAGCAGTACTTC.

On this clonotype itself: The CDR3 ends on some other residue instead of the conserved phenylalanine or tryptophan, so this is likely a read error. This rearrangement joins TRBV9 to TRBJ1-2; D is ambiguous. Germline lookup yields CDR1 SGDLS and CDR2 YYNGEE. The CDR3 loop spans 14 amino acids. V lost 4 bases and J lost 8, with 18 bases in between. The DNA of the CDR3 is TGTGCCAGCAGCTCCCACTCTATAGGTTCGGGCTACACCGTC. This codes for CASSSHSIGSGYTV.

This clonotype has only a few counts. This chain connects TRBV10-2 to TRBJ1-5, with 7 bases fitting TRBD1. Germline V gene lookup returns CDR1 WSHSY and CDR2 SAAADI. Unmatched junction bases numbered 7, after V lost 6 bases and J lost 2 bases. CDR3 size: 15 residues. Written as DNA, the CDR3 is TGCGCCAGCAGGCTGACAGGGTCTGGCAATCAGCCCCAGCATTTT. Protein product: CASRLTGSGNQPQHF.

The chain has TRBV12-3 or TRBV12-4 and TRBJ2-7, with 10 bases that match TRBD1. This CDR3 contains 14 residues. Trimming cost V 7 bases and J 6 bases; bases outside gene matches: 9. The CDR3 sequence is CASNLGQGWGEQYF. CDR3 nucleotide sequence: TGTGCCAGCAACCTGGGACAGGGGTGGGGCGAGCAGTACTTC.

The J gene is TRBJ1-2, the V gene TRBV3-1, with unresolved D. CDR1 is LGHDT, CDR2 YNNKEL, per germline (reference sequence). The germline V and J ends were trimmed by 1 base and 4 bases, with 13 bases remaining between them. There are 15 residues in the CDR3. As DNA, the CDR3 is TGTGCCAGCAGCCAAGGACGGGCAGACCTCTATGGCTACACCTTC. As protein: CASSQGRADLYGYTF.

J is TRBJ2-2 and V is TRBV9, with D unclear. Germline CDR1 is SGDLS and CDR2 is YYNGEE. V shed 3 bases and J shed 4 bases, with 16 bases lying between them. The length of the CDR3 is 16 residues. In DNA, the CDR3 is TGTGCCAGCAGCGCCATAATCGGCAGGCCCACCGGGGAGCTGTTTTTT. Protein: CASSAIIGRPTGELFF.

This clonotype was found a few times. V is TRBV20-1 and J is TRBJ1-2, with D possibly TRBD1 on 6 matching bases. CDR1 is DFQATT, CDR2 SNEGSKA, per germline (reference sequence). CDR3 size: 16 residues. Trimming removed 3 bases from V and 7 bases from J, with 24 bases in between. The DNA of the CDR3 is TGCAGTGCTAGTTTCGGCGGACGGGGGCAATTGGGTGGCTACACCTTC. Its protein product is CSASFGGRGQLGGYTF.

The table lists this clonotype with a few counts. The rearrangement joins TRBV6-5 to TRBJ2-5, with 8 nucleotides matching TRBD2. Germline CDR1 is MNHEY and CDR2 is SVGAGI. There are 14 residues in the CDR3. J was trimmed by 5 bases and V by 2 bases; bases with no gene match: 4. This CDR3 is CASSYGGLDETQYF. The CDR3 nucleotides read TGTGCCAGCAGTTACGGGGGACTAGACGAGACCCAGTACTTC.

This clonotype was picked up a small number of times. The V call is TRBV6-5, the J call TRBJ2-5; D unresolved. V dropped 8 bases and J dropped 1 base, with 11 bases sitting between them. Germline V gives CDR1 MNHEY, CDR2 SVGAGI. The CDR3 contains 13 residues. The CDR3 nucleotides read TGTGCCAGCCGGATGACGGTCCAAGAGACCCAGTACTTC. Its translation is CASRMTVQETQYF.

The CDR3 nucleotides read TGTGCCAGCAGTTACGGTGCGGGGGGGCCGAATGAGCAGTTCTTC. Translating gives CASSYGAGGPNEQFF. The chain recombines TRBV6-5 with TRBJ2-1; 9 bases are a match to TRBD2. The germline V gene encodes CDR1 MNHEY and CDR2 SVGAGI. The CDR3 loop spans 15 amino acids. J was trimmed by 7 bases and V by 2 bases; bases with no gene match: 6.

The chain joins TRBV9 to TRBJ1-1; TRBD1 aligns across 7 bases. Per germline, CDR1 SGDLS and CDR2 YYNGEE. CDR3 length equals 17 residues. With V trimmed by 3 bases and J by 10 bases, 21 bases remained unmatched. The CDR3 protein is CASSAARGYDPRGRAFF. The CDR3 DNA reads as TGTGCCAGCAGCGCAGCGCGCGGGTACGATCCTAGGGGGCGAGCTTTCTTT.

The chain has TRBV3-1 and TRBJ2-4; tentatively, D is TRBD1 or TRBD2 (5 bases each). CDR1 and CDR2 from the germline V gene are LGHDT and YNNKEL (reference sequence). Trimming shortened V by 5 bases and J by 5 bases, and 16 bases separated the two germline ends. The CDR3 extends over 15 amino acids. The CDR3 region is CASSEIRGAENIQYF. CDR3 bases: TGTGCCAGCAGCGAGATTAGAGGGGCTGAAAACATTCAGTACTTC.

The V gene is TRBV7-3, the J gene TRBJ2-1; tentatively, D is TRBD1 or TRBD2 (5 bases each). Trimming pared 4 bases from V and 7 bases from J, leaving 17 bases between. The CDR3 runs 15 residues. Germline V gene lookup returns CDR1 SGHTA and CDR2 FQGTGA. The CDR3 nucleotides are TGTGCCAGCAGCTCGGGACCGAGCTGGGGGAATGAGCAGTTCTTC. Amino acid sequence: CASSSGPSWGNEQFF.

This clonotype was seen ten or more times. The chain employs TRBV29-1 and TRBJ2-4; D may be TRBD2 (5 bases). The CDR3 runs 12 residues. V dropped 6 bases and J dropped 2 bases, with 8 bases sitting between them. The germline CDR1 and CDR2 sequences are SQVTM and ANQGSEA. The CDR3 nucleotides are TGCAGCGTGGGGAGTACCAAAAACATTCAGTACTTC. Translation gives CSVGSTKNIQYF.

This clonotype was counted once. The chain combines TRBV12-3 or TRBV12-4 with TRBJ2-3; D is perhaps TRBD1 (6 bases). V lost 6 bases, J lost 1 base, and 20 bases lay in between. This CDR3 region has 17 residues. The CDR3 protein is CASSRANRARGTDTQYF. DNA of the CDR3: TGTGCCAGCAGCCGGGCTAACAGGGCGAGGGGCACAGATACGCAGTATTTT.

V usage is TRBV27 and J usage is TRBJ2-5; tentative D call: TRBD1 (6 bases). The DNA end is more similar to TRBJ2-7, so the J call may be wrong. The CDR3 has 14 amino acids. Germline CDR1 and CDR2: MNHEY and SMNVEV (reference sequence). The CDR3 DNA reads TGTGCCAGCAGTTTAAACAGGGAAATATACGAGCAGTACTTC. Protein: CASSLNREIYEQYF.

This clonotype has a handful of counts. Here the CDR3 reads CASHRQDSSYNEQFF. The CDR3 DNA follows: TGTGCCAGCCACAGACAGGACAGCTCCTACAATGAGCAGTTCTTC. The V call is TRBV7-2, the J call TRBJ2-1, with D possibly TRBD1 on 6 matching bases. The V end was cut by 8 bases, the J end by 0 bases, with 14 bases between. From germline, CDR1 is SGHTA and CDR2 FQGNSA. This CDR3 region has 15 residues. Based on the CDR3 plus reference TRBV7-2 and TRBJ2-1, the full variable domain is GAGVSQSPSNKVTEKGKDVELRCDPISGHTALYWYRQSLGQGLEFLIYFQGNSAPDKSGLPSDRFSAERTGGSVSTLTIQRTQQEDSAVYLCASHRQDSSYNEQFFGPGTRLTVL.

The chain combines TRBV28 with TRBJ2-1; 13 bases line up with TRBD2. With V trimmed by 6 bases and J by 2 bases, 7 bases remained unmatched. CDR3 length equals 17 residues. Germline V CDR1 and CDR2: MDHEN, SYDVKM. The CDR3 protein is CASRMTSGGPTYNEQFF. CDR3 nucleotide sequence: TGTGCCAGCAGAATGACTAGCGGGGGGCCTACCTACAATGAGCAGTTCTTC.